The rows below give T cell receptor beta chains drawn from one sample of a study of cytomegalovirus exposure and HLA in healthy donors. Profiling relied on immunoSEQ multiplex PCR, and the TCRdb table lists in-frame clones only, not all of them. Of 150,000 to 200,000 clones listed, roughly 80% are singletons. Sequenced input: PBMCs. These receptors all stem from a man aged 18 to 35 in good health and CMV-seronegative. Both conserved end residues are part of each CDR3. The D gene is left open where the match is weak. Size is stated for part of the rows, as once, few or many counts, or as a class when the clone is expanded.

v_call: TRBV10-3
clone_size: NA
j_call: TRBJ1-1
d_call: TRBD1
cdr3_aa: CAISLRQGGNTEAFF
cdr3_nt: TGTGCCATCAGCCTGAGACAGGGGGGGAACACTGAAGCTTTCTTT

v_call: TRBV18
clone_size: NA
j_call: TRBJ2-3
d_call: NA
cdr3_aa: CASSPPSGNKVVTQYF
cdr3_nt: TGTGCCAGCTCACCACCGTCGGGAAACAAGGTGGTTACGCAGTATTTT

v_call: TRBV4-3
clone_size: NA
j_call: TRBJ2-2
d_call: TRBD2
cdr3_aa: CASSQTGLAGATGELFF
cdr3_nt: TGCGCCAGCAGCCAAACCGGACTAGCGGGGGCCACCGGGGAGCTGTTTTTT

v_call: TRBV29-1
clone_size: NA
j_call: TRBJ2-7
d_call: TRBD2
cdr3_aa: CSVLGLAGAYEQYF
cdr3_nt: TGCAGCGTCCTCGGGCTAGCGGGAGCCTACGAGCAGTACTTC

v_call: TRBV5-1
clone_size: once
j_call: TRBJ2-5
d_call: NA
cdr3_aa: CASSLEDSQETQYF
cdr3_nt: TGCGCCAGCAGCTTGGAGGACAGTCAAGAGACCCAGTACTTC

v_call: TRBV28
clone_size: NA
j_call: TRBJ2-1
d_call: TRBD1
cdr3_aa: CASEGQSYNEQFF
cdr3_nt: TGTGCCAGCGAGGGACAGTCTTACAATGAGCAGTTCTTC

v_call: TRBV28
clone_size: NA
j_call: TRBJ2-7
d_call: NA
cdr3_aa: CASKSGSYEQYF
cdr3_nt: TGTGCCAGCAAATCGGGCTCCTACGAGCAGTACTTC

v_call: TRBV29-1
clone_size: NA
j_call: TRBJ2-1
d_call: TRBD1
cdr3_aa: CSAQRDSDNEQFF
cdr3_nt: TGCAGCGCCCAAAGGGACAGTGACAATGAGCAGTTCTTC

v_call: TRBV6-1
clone_size: NA
j_call: TRBJ2-1
d_call: NA
cdr3_aa: CASSGDRNEQFF
cdr3_nt: TGTGCCAGCAGTGGTGATCGGAATGAGCAGTTCTTC

v_call: TRBV19
clone_size: NA
j_call: TRBJ2-1
d_call: TRBD2
cdr3_aa: CASSVGLARNNEQFF
cdr3_nt: TGTGCCAGTAGTGTGGGACTAGCGAGAAACAATGAGCAGTTCTTC

v_call: TRBV10-3
clone_size: NA
j_call: TRBJ2-1
d_call: NA
cdr3_aa: CAITKDSYNEQFF
cdr3_nt: TGTGCCATCACTAAGGACAGCTACAATGAGCAGTTCTTC

v_call: TRBV18
clone_size: NA
j_call: TRBJ1-2
d_call: NA
cdr3_aa: CASSPPDSYYGYTF
cdr3_nt: TGTGCCAGCTCACCACCAGACAGTTACTATGGCTACACCTTC

v_call: TRBV27
clone_size: once
j_call: TRBJ1-5
d_call: NA
cdr3_aa: CASGRDINSNQPQHF
cdr3_nt: TGTGCCAGCGGCCGGGACATTAATAGCAATCAGCCCCAGCATTTT

v_call: TRBV30
clone_size: NA
j_call: TRBJ2-3
d_call: TRBD1
cdr3_aa: CAWSTGQGATDTQYF
cdr3_nt: TGTGCCTGGAGTACCGGACAGGGGGCAACAGATACGCAGTATTTT